What follows are 30 T cell receptor beta chains derived from one specimen sequenced in a study of T cells expressing NK-cell markers. Reanalyzing the 5' RACE reads, TCRdb keeps one entry per CDR3 protein, without DNA. The listing contains a few hundred thousand distinct CDR3 sequences. Specimen: blood T cells: a sorted CD56 or NKG2C T cell subset, CD4+ or CD8+ T cells, or bulk PBMC T cells (not recorded which). The receptors were gathered from a man aged 18 to 35 in good health.

V gene TRBV7-8 combines with J gene TRBJ2-7; TCRdb calls TRBD1, which cannot be checked without DNA. The length of the CDR3 is 16 residues. Germline values: CDR1 SGHVS, CDR2 FQNEAQ. CDR3 residues: CASSLIKGGWSYEQYF.

This chain links TRBV9 with TRBJ2-7. Per germline, CDR1 SGDLS and CDR2 YYNGEE. CDR3 length equals 13 residues. CDR3 in amino acids: CASSVGTAYEQYF.

This chain joins TRBV12-3 or TRBV12-4 and TRBJ2-5. This CDR3 region has 16 residues. The chain's CDR3 is CASSFWPRNGQETQYF.

The rearrangement links TRBV19 to TRBJ2-5; TCRdb proposes TRBD2, but this gene call is untestable without DNA. The CDR3 covers 14 residues. Germline V gives CDR1 LNHDA, CDR2 SQIVND (reference sequence). The CDR3 loop reads CASSIGLAGETQYF.

The chain uses TRBV12-3 or TRBV12-4 and TRBJ2-1. CDR3 length: 15 amino acids. The CDR3: CASRRLASEYNEQFF.

The chain combines TRBV7-8 with TRBJ1-5; without DNA, the TCRdb call of TRBD1 cannot be checked. The CDR3 contains 16 residues. Germline V gene lookup returns CDR1 SGHVS and CDR2 FQNEAQ. The CDR3 sequence: CASSLGDRVPNQPQHF.

Here the CDR3 reads CSVEDRGLLGYEQYF. The chain is built from TRBV29-1 and TRBJ2-7; absent DNA, TCRdb's TRBD1 call cannot be checked. The CDR3 totals 15 residues. Germline V lookup: CDR1 SQVTM, CDR2 ANQGSEA.

The chain employs TRBV9 and TRBJ2-1. Germline CDR1 SGDLS, CDR2 YYNGEE. This CDR3 comprises 16 residues. The CDR3 is CASSVKGTDTWREQFF.

CDR3 protein: CASSTRTNVREGLSRFF. The chain links TRBV19 to TRBJ2-1; TCRdb indicates TRBD2, and absent DNA this call remains unverified. Looked up from germline, CDR1 is LNHDA and CDR2 is SQIVND (reference sequence). The CDR3 covers 17 residues.

The chain employs TRBV6-5 and TRBJ2-1. Germline CDR1 MNHEY, CDR2 SVGAGI. The CDR3 loop spans 15 amino acids. The CDR3 loop is CASSYAVASYNEQFF.

This sequence joins TRBV7-9 and TRBJ2-3; the D call from TCRdb, TRBD2, cannot be confirmed without DNA. The CDR3 sequence is 16 residues long. CDR1 is SEHNR and CDR2 is FQNEAQ in the germline V gene (reference sequence). The CDR3 here is CASAIRLAESTDTQYF. Looking up the rest from reference TRBV7-9 and TRBJ2-3 gives the full variable domain: DTGVSQNPRHKITKRGQNVTFRCDPISEHNRLYWYRQTLGQGPEFLTYFQNEAQLEKSRLLSDRFSAERPKGSFSTLEIQRTEQGDSAMYLCASAIRLAESTDTQYFGPGTRLTVL.

V is TRBV6-1 and J is TRBJ2-3. The CDR3 is 15 residues long. Germline CDR1 reads MNHNS; CDR2 reads SASEGT. The CDR3 is CASSDYTRSTDTQYF.

This chain uses TRBV6-2 or TRBV6-3 with TRBJ2-5. Per the germline V gene, CDR1 is MNHEY and CDR2 is SVGEGT. The CDR3 extends over 13 amino acids. The CDR3 is CASSYEGYETQYF.

The chain links TRBV12-3 or TRBV12-4 to TRBJ2-1; the TCRdb call, TRBD2, lacks DNA for checking. The CDR3 runs to 13 residues. CDR3 loop: CASSLSGRDEQFF.

The V call is TRBV20-1, the J call TRBJ2-1; TCRdb's D call, TRBD2, is unchecked because there is no DNA. The CDR3 runs to 13 residues. Germline lookup yields CDR1 DFQATT and CDR2 SNEGSKA (reference sequence). The CDR3 region is CSATGLAGALQFF.

The chain is built from TRBV20-1 and TRBJ2-1; TCRdb indicates TRBD1, and absent DNA this call remains unverified. Per germline, CDR1 DFQATT and CDR2 SNEGSKA (reference sequence). The CDR3 loop spans 13 amino acids. Here the CDR3 reads CSAFIQAGDEQFF.

The J gene is TRBJ1-3, the V gene TRBV7-2. There are 14 residues in the CDR3. Germline values: CDR1 SGHTA, CDR2 FQGNSA. The CDR3 sequence is CASSWAFSGNTIYF.

This rearrangement joins TRBV25-1 to TRBJ2-5; the D gene TCRdb calls, TRBD1, cannot be checked with no DNA. The CDR3 length is 14 residues. CDR1 and CDR2 (germline): MGHDK, SYGVNS. CDR3 protein: CASSGTGGQKTQYF.

J is TRBJ1-6 and V is TRBV5-4; TCRdb proposes TRBD1, but this gene call is untestable without DNA. The germline V gene has CDR1 SGHNT and CDR2 YYREEE (reference sequence). This CDR3 region has 14 residues. The CDR3 region is CASSFPQGNSPLHF.

V gene TRBV19 combines with J gene TRBJ2-5; TCRdb calls TRBD2, which cannot be checked without DNA. Germline CDR1 LNHDA, CDR2 SQIVND (reference sequence). The CDR3 contains 19 residues. Here the CDR3 reads CASSIEASGRATLRETQYF.

The CDR3: CASSSVENSPLHF. This chain links TRBV27 with TRBJ1-6. The CDR3 spans 13 residues. Germline values: CDR1 MNHEY, CDR2 SMNVEV (reference sequence).

The rearrangement uses TRBV20-1 and TRBJ2-2; TCRdb's D gene call, TRBD2, goes unchecked for lack of DNA. From germline, CDR1 is DFQATT and CDR2 SNEGSKA (reference sequence). There are 15 residues in the CDR3. The CDR3 reads CSARDAQGGTGELFF.

The chain employs TRBV7-6 and TRBJ2-1; no DNA is available, so the TRBD2 call from TCRdb remains unchecked. The CDR3 sequence is 16 residues long. Germline-derived CDR1 and CDR2 are SGHVS and FNYEAQ. The chain's CDR3 is CASSGFGLAGDNEQFF. Full variable domain (remainder filled in from reference TRBV7-6 and TRBJ2-1): GAGVSQSPRYKVTKRGQDVALRCDPISGHVSLYWYRQALGQGPEFLTYFNYEAQQDKSGLPNDRFSAERPEGSISTLTIQRTEQRDSAMYRCASSGFGLAGDNEQFFGPGTRLTVL.

The chain uses TRBV5-6 and TRBJ2-7; TCRdb calls TRBD2, which cannot be checked without DNA. Germline CDR1 SGHDT, CDR2 YYEEEE. CDR3 size: 14 residues. Here the CDR3 reads CASAHGSGKGEQYF.

The V and J genes are TRBV1 and TRBJ1-5; the D call from TCRdb, TRBD1, cannot be confirmed without DNA. TRBV1 is recorded as a pseudogene. This CDR3 spans 16 amino acids. The CDR3 here is CTSSRNGQGDYQPQHF.

The V and J genes are TRBV12-3 or TRBV12-4 and TRBJ1-2. The CDR3 covers 14 residues. The CDR3 is CASSLSTGRYGYTF.

The chain recombines TRBV20-1 with TRBJ1-5. Germline-derived CDR1 and CDR2 are DFQATT and SNEGSKA (reference sequence). The CDR3 consists of 12 residues. The CDR3 spells CSAGRYNQPQHF.

V and J are TRBV11-3 and TRBJ2-1; the D gene TCRdb calls, TRBD1, cannot be checked with no DNA. The CDR3 consists of 14 residues. CDR1 and CDR2 from the germline V gene are SGHNT and YENEEA. The CDR3 sequence: CASSLDRVSNEQFF.

The rearrangement uses TRBV12-3 or TRBV12-4 and TRBJ2-7; TCRdb reports TRBD1, a call that lacks DNA to check it against. The CDR3 covers 15 residues. CDR3 sequence reads: CASSGTGLVSYEQYF.

V usage is TRBV11-2 and J usage is TRBJ2-5; the D call from TCRdb, TRBD2, cannot be confirmed without DNA. The germline CDR1 and CDR2 sequences are SGHAT and FQNNGV. The CDR3 has 15 amino acids. The CDR3 loop reads CASSKGGEPEETQYF.